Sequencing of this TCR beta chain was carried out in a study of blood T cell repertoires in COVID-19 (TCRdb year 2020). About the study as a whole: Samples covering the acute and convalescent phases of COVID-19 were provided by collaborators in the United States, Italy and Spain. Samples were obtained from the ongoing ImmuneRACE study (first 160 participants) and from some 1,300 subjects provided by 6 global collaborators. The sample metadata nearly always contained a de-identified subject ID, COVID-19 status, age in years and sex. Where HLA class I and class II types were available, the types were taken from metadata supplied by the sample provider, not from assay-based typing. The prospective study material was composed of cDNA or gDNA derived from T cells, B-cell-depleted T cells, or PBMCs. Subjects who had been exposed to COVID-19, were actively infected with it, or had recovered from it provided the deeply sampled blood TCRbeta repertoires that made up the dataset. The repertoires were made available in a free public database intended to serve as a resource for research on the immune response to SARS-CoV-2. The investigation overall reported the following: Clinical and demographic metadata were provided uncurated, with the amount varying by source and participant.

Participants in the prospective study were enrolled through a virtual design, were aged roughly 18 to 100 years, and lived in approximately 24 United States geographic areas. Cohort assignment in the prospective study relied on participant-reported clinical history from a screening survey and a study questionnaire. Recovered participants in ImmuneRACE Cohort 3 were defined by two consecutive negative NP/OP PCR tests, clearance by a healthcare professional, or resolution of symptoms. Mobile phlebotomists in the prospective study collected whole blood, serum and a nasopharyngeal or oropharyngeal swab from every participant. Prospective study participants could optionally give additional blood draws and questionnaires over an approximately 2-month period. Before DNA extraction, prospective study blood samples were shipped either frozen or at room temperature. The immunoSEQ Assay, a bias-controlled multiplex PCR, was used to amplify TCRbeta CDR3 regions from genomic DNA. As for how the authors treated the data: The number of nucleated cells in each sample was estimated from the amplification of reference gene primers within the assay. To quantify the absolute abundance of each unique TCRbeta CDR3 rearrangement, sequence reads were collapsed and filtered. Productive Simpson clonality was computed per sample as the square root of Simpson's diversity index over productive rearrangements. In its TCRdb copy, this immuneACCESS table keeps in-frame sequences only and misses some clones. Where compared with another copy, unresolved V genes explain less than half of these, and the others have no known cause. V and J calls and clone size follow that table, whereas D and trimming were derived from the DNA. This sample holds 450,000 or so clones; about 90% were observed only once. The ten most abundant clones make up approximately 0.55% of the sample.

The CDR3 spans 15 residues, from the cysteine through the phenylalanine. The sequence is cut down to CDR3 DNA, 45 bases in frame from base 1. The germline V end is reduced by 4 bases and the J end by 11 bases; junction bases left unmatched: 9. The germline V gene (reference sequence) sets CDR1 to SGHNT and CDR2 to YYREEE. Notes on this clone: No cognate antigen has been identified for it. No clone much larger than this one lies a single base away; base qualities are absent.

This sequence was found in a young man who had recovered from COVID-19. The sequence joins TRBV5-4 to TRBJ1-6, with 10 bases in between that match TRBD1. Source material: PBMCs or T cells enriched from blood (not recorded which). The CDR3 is CASSLKTGGNPPLHF. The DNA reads TGTGCCAGCAGCCTAAAGACAGGGGGCAATCCACCCCTCCACTTT. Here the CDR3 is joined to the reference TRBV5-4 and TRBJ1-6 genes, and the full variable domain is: ETGVTQSPTHLIKTRGQQVTLRCSSQSGHNTVSWYQQALGQGPQFIFQYYREEENGRGNFPPRFSGLQFPNYSSELNVNALELDDSALYLCASSLKTGGNPPLHFGNGTRLTVT.